The 16 T cell receptor beta chains in this list originate from one sample, sequenced in a study of beta chain features in type 1 diabetes. Every isolated RNA sample was fully reverse transcribed, so sequencing captured expressed TCRB transcripts. Some clones are missing from TCRdb's copy, which holds only in-frame ones; the method was immunoSEQ multiplex PCR. Among about 370,000 clones listed, over 12% were seen once. The sequenced sample was naive CD4+ T cells from blood. The receptors originated from a woman between 18 and 30 years old in good health.

This clone occurred a few times. Other DNA sequences from this sample encode an identical CDR3 as well. The J gene is TRBJ2-5, the V gene TRBV15, with D perhaps TRBD2 (5 bases). CDR1 LNHNV and CDR2 YYDKDF come from the germline V gene (reference sequence). This CDR3 is 13 amino acids long. V lost 5 bases and J lost 5, with 12 bases in between. The CDR3 region is CATSRVGAETQYF. CDR3 sequence (DNA): TGTGCCACCAGCCGCGTGGGAGCCGAGACCCAGTACTTC.

This clone appeared a few times. The rearrangement uses TRBV30 and TRBJ2-5; perhaps TRBD1 as D (5 bases). Germline loops: CDR1 GTSNPN, CDR2 SVGIG (reference sequence). The V end was cut by 4 bases, the J end by 5 bases, with 11 bases between. CDR3 length equals 12 residues. The CDR3 reads CAWTGSGETQYF. DNA of the CDR3: TGTGCCTGGACAGGATCAGGGGAGACCCAGTACTTC.

The sample holds a few counts of this clone. CDR3 in amino acids: CASSLGRGREKLFF. The CDR3 DNA follows: TGTGCCAGCAGCTTAGGCAGGGGACGGGAAAAACTGTTTTTT. This chain links TRBV7-9 with TRBJ1-4; D is possibly TRBD1 (6 bases). The V and J ends lost 1 base and 8 bases respectively, with 11 bases between them. Germline V gives CDR1 SEHNR, CDR2 FQNEAQ (reference sequence). The CDR3 has 14 amino acids.

The rearrangement links TRBV27 to TRBJ2-2; D unclear. The V gene's germline CDR1 is MNHEY and CDR2 SMNVEV (reference sequence). Trimming removed 4 bases at V and 4 bases at J, with 10 bases between. The CDR3 runs to 14 residues. CDR3 coding DNA: TGTGCCAGCAGTTCAACCAGACTCACCGGGGAGCTGTTTTTT. As protein: CASSSTRLTGELFF.

In nucleotides, the CDR3 is TGTGCCAGCAGCCCCCGGACTAGCGGGAAGCTAGCAGATACGCAGTATTTT. It yields the protein CASSPRTSGKLADTQYF. The genes are TRBV7-2 and TRBJ2-3, with TRBD2 matching over 12 bases. Trimming took 5 bases from V and 4 from J; bases not matched to a gene: 10. Germline V gene sequence: CDR1 SGHTA, CDR2 FQGNSA. The CDR3 is 17 amino acids.

The chain carries TRBV9 and TRBJ2-5, with 9 positions matching TRBD2. Germline V gene sequence: CDR1 SGDLS, CDR2 YYNGEE. The CDR3 is 16 amino acids. V lost 0 bases and J lost 4; bases outside the gene matches: 7. The CDR3 DNA reads as TGTGCCAGCAGCGTAGGGATTGCGGGAGGGAGAGAGACCCAGTACTTC. Its protein product is CASSVGIAGGRETQYF.

The V call is TRBV6-5, the J call TRBJ2-1, with 7 bases aligning to TRBD2. This CDR3 is 16 amino acids long. Per the germline V gene, CDR1 is MNHEY and CDR2 is SVGAGI. V shed 4 bases, J shed 5 bases, and the junction held 11 bases outside the gene matches. CDR3 sequence: CASSSPGLPNHNEQFF. CDR3 nucleotides: TGTGCCAGCAGTTCCCCGGGACTACCCAACCACAATGAGCAGTTCTTC.

In DNA, the CDR3 is TGTGCCAGCAGGGGGACAGGGAGGAAAAACATTCAGTACTTC. Translating gives CASRGTGRKNIQYF. This chain joins TRBV7-8 and TRBJ2-4; 9 bases line up with TRBD1. The V and J ends lost 6 bases and 4 bases, in that order; junction bases with no gene match: 4. The CDR3 has 14 amino acids. Germline-derived CDR1 and CDR2 are SGHVS and FQNEAQ.

The sample holds a few counts of this clone. The chain is built from TRBV4-3 and TRBJ2-7; D uncertain. V was pared by 0 bases and J by 3 bases, with 12 bases between. CDR3 length: 15 residues. The germline V gene has CDR1 LGHNA and CDR2 YSLEER. Here the CDR3 reads CASSQDRAGDYEQYF. The CDR3 DNA is TGCGCCAGCAGCCAAGATCGAGCAGGTGACTACGAGCAGTACTTC.

This chain links TRBV14 with TRBJ2-1, with D unresolved. Trimming took 2 bases from V and 7 from J, leaving 6 bases between them. This CDR3 region has 12 residues. The V gene's germline CDR1 is SGHDN and CDR2 FVKESK. The CDR3 reads CASSQSRNEQFF. CDR3 bases: TGTGCCAGCAGCCAATCTAGGAATGAGCAGTTCTTC.

This chain connects TRBV9 to TRBJ1-4, with D hard to call. Germline values: CDR1 SGDLS, CDR2 YYNGEE. Trimming stripped 0 bases from V and 12 bases from J, with 15 bases between. The CDR3 is 14 residues long. CDR3 sequence (DNA): TGTGCCAGCAGCGTAGGACGGCCTGACGGGGAACTGTTTTTT. As protein: CASSVGRPDGELFF.

The chain couples TRBV5-1 to TRBJ2-1; TRBD2 aligns across 11 bases. The germline V gene has CDR1 SGHRS and CDR2 YFSETQ. Trimming removed 4 bases from V and 6 bases from J; junction bases left unmatched: 6. The CDR3 is made up of 15 amino acids. DNA of the CDR3: TGCGCCAGCAGCGAATTAGCGGGAGGGGCCAATGAGCAGTTCTTC. This translates into CASSELAGGANEQFF.

The rearrangement links TRBV30 to TRBJ1-5; D is unclear. Trimming left V 3 bases short and J 0 bases short, with 15 bases between. CDR3 length: 16 amino acids. Germline values: CDR1 GTSNPN, CDR2 SVGIG (reference sequence). As DNA, the CDR3 is TGTGCCTGGAGACACAGTACAGCCTATAGCAATCAGCCCCAGCATTTT. Translated, it gives CAWRHSTAYSNQPQHF.

The rearrangement uses TRBV29-1 and TRBJ1-5; 9 bases agree with TRBD1. The CDR3 is 13 amino acids. V trimming: 6 bases; J trimming: 3 bases; junction bases outside the gene matches: 3. The germline V gene has CDR1 SQVTM and CDR2 ANQGSEA. The CDR3 protein is CSVWTGVNQPQHF. The DNA for the CDR3 is TGCAGCGTGTGGACAGGGGTCAATCAGCCCCAGCATTTT.

A few counts support this clone. V usage is TRBV19 and J usage is TRBJ1-5; D not resolved. Germline CDR1 is LNHDA and CDR2 is SQIVND (reference sequence). The length of the CDR3 is 12 residues. Trimming took 6 bases from V and 7 from J, leaving 10 bases between them. This CDR3 reads CASSHIAQPQHF. DNA of the CDR3: TGTGCCAGTAGCCACATAGCCCAGCCCCAGCATTTT.

In its sample, this clone was seen a few times. This rearrangement joins TRBV5-1 to TRBJ2-6; D perhaps matches TRBD1 (6 bases). The ends were cut back, 3 bases at V and 2 bases at J, with 12 bases in the middle. The CDR3 is 16 residues long. The V gene's germline CDR1 is SGHRS and CDR2 YFSETQ. The CDR3 protein is CASSWVQGTGANVLTF. The DNA for the CDR3 is TGCGCCAGCAGCTGGGTACAGGGAACTGGGGCCAACGTCCTGACTTTC.